This record concerns one T cell receptor (beta chain) sequence. Its target is unknown. This record belongs to a study of cytomegalovirus exposure and HLA in healthy donors. Study-level information: Among roughly 190 million T cells, an earlier analysis found 95 million to 140 million unique TCR beta sequences.

The length of the CDR3 is 16 residues. V was trimmed by 2 bases and J by 0 bases, leaving 14 bases between them. The germline CDR1 and CDR2 sequences are MGHDK and SYGVNS. It was with 60 Vbeta and 13 Jbeta primers that the PCR ran. TCRdb keeps only in-frame clones here, not all; method: immunoSEQ multiplex PCR. The table lists some 100,000 clones, around 72% of them singletons, with 13% to 15% in the top ten. Whole-study results and caveats: Some TCR beta chains (about 180 of them) were listed as cytomegalovirus-associated. According to a later analysis, most TCR beta chains associated with CMV appeared HLA-restricted.

Sequencing was done on a sample of PBMCs. The source is a male donor in good health and CMV-seropositive. The chain uses TRBV25-1 and TRBJ2-7, with D possibly TRBD2 on 5 matching bases. This CDR3 is CASSEHGEISSYEQYF. In DNA, the CDR3 is TGTGCCAGCAGTGAACACGGGGAAATAAGCTCCTACGAGCAGTACTTC.